This TCR beta chain was sequenced in a study of OX40 agonist ivuxolimab in advanced cancers. For the wider study: The costimulatory receptor OX40 (CD134) was targeted by ivuxolimab, a fully human IgG2 agonistic monoclonal antibody. Intravenous ivuxolimab was administered to patients every 2 weeks at six dose levels: 0.01, 0.1, 0.3, 1.5, 3 and 10 mg/kg. Among the roughly 50 dose-escalation patients, 19 had hepatocellular carcinoma, roughly 15 melanoma, 9 renal cell carcinoma and 9 head and neck cancer. The dose-escalation cohort was 82.7% male with a mean age of about 60 years, ranging from about 23 to 85. Prior anti-PD-1, anti-PD-L1 or anti-CTLA-4 therapy was permitted, and 40% of dose-escalation patients had received checkpoint inhibitors. Partial responses occurred in three dose-escalation patients, of whom one had hepatocellular carcinoma and two had cutaneous melanoma. The purpose of peripheral TCRbeta sequencing was to test whether ivuxolimab changed TCR sequence diversity and led to clonal T-cell expansion. The paper describes the monotherapy dose-escalation part (N = 52 patients) of the phase I trial of ivuxolimab. What the authors observed across the whole study: The antigen specificity of the peripheral T cells that underwent clonal expansion was not determined. In partial responders in the 0.1-3.0 mg/kg groups, normalized peripheral clonal expansion was found to be among the lowest, especially among CD8+ T cells. Low levels of normalized T-cell clonal expansion were also seen in some patients who did not respond. After ivuxolimab, expanded clones were on average more numerous among CD8+ T cells than among CD4+ T cells. Clonal expansion of both CD4+ and CD8+ blood T cells was observed from baseline to week 6 at doses 0.1 to 3.0 mg/kg.

Patients with a history of autoimmune disease or receiving systemic immunosuppression were excluded from the trial. Peripheral blood for TCR sequencing was collected from all dose cohorts at baseline, on cycle 4 day 1, and on cycle 7 day 1. The samples were taken from a phase I, first-in-human, multicenter, open-label dose-escalation trial of ivuxolimab. Adults with locally advanced or metastatic head and neck squamous cell, hepatocellular, melanoma or renal cell carcinoma were enrolled in the trial. Before TCR sequencing, CD4+ T cells and CD8+ T cells were sorted from peripheral blood as separate populations. Concerning this clone itself: Its target antigen remains unknown. Base-call qualities are not available, and no considerably larger clone is one nucleotide away.

For sequencing of the TCRbeta CDR3 region, genomic DNA was extracted from the sorted cells. The immunoSEQ Assay was used for sequencing of TCRbeta CDR3 regions. TCRdb mirrors the immuneACCESS table, restricted to in-frame sequences. Some clones are absent from its copies; in checked studies, under half trace to an unresolved V gene, and the reason for the others is unknown. A total of 96,000 or so clones appear in this sample, 90% of them only once. The leading ten clones occupy about 1.5% of the sample. The sample here was CD4+ or CD8+ T cells sorted from blood, taken in a trial of the OX40 agonist ivuxolimab. The TCR originated in an adult with an advanced solid tumor such as melanoma, head and neck, liver or kidney cancer.

The CDR3 region has the sequence CASSLEGQGAFNTGELFF. The DNA sequence follows: TGCGCCAGCAGCTTGGAGGGACAGGGGGCTTTTAACACCGGGGAGCTGTTTTTT. The rearranged segments are TRBV5-1 and TRBJ2-2; a stretch of 12 junction bases matches TRBD1. The germline V and J ends show losses of 0 bases and 2 bases respectively, and no gene match explains 5 bases of the junction. CDR1 SGHRS and CDR2 YFSETQ are derived from the germline V gene. Counted from cysteine to phenylalanine, this CDR3 has 18 amino acids. The kept DNA is CDR3 alone, 54 bases in frame from the first base.